This T cell receptor beta chain was captured in a study of CD8 T cells in Susac syndrome. CDR1 and CDR2 from the germline V gene are MNHEY and SVGAGI. Trimming removed 0 bases at V and 4 bases at J, with 7 bases between. The CDR3 length is 14 residues. About 0.5 to 1 ug RNA was reverse transcribed with random hexamers. One entry per CDR3 protein results from TCRdb running MiXCR on the immunoSEQ multiplex PCR reads. The data hold 200,000 to 250,000 distinct CDR3 sequences, with around 93% observed a single time. This chain uses TRBV6-5 with TRBJ1-5; D gene ambiguous. This receptor was obtained from a human donor with Susac syndrome. Sequenced sample: CD4+ T cells from PBMCs. DNA of the CDR3: TGTGCCAGCAGTTACTCGAGAGATAATCAGCCCCAGCATTTT. Its translation is CASSYSRDNQPQHF.